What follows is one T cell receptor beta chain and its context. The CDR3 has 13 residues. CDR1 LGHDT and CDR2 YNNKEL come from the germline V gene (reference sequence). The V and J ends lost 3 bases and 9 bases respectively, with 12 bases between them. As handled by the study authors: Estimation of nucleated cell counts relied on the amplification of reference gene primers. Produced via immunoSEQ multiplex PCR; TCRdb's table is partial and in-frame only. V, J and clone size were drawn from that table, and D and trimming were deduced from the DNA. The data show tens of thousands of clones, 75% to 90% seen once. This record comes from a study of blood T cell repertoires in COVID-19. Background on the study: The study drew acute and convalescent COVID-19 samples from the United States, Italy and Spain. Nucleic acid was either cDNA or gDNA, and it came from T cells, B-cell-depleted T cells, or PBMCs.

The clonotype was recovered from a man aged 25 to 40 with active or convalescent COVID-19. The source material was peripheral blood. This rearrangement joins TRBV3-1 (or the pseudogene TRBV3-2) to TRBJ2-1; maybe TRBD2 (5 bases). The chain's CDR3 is CASSQLGVREQFF. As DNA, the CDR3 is TGTGCCAGCAGCCAGCTCGGGGTCCGTGAGCAGTTCTTC.